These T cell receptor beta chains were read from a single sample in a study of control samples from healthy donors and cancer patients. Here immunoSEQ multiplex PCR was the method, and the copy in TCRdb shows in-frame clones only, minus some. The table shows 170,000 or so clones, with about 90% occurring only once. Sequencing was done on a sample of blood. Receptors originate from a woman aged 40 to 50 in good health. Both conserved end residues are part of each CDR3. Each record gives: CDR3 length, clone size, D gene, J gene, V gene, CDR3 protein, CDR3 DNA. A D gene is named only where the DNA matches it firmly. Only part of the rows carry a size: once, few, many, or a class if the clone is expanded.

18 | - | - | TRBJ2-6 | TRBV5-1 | CASSLARGRSSGANVLTF | TGCGCCAGCAGCTTGGCCCGCGGCAGAAGCTCTGGGGCCAACGTCCTGACTTTC
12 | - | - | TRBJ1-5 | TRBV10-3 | CAIGAANKPQHF | TGTGCCATTGGGGCGGCGAACAAGCCCCAGCATTTT
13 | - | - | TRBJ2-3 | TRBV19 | CASSPTASDTQYF | TGTGCCAGTAGTCCGACCGCATCAGATACGCAGTATTTT
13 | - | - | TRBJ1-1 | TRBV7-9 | CASSLGLGTEAFF | TGTGCCAGCAGCTTAGGTCTTGGAACTGAAGCTTTCTTT
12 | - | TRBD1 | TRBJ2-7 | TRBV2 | CASVDQGDEQYF | TGTGCCAGCGTAGATCAGGGGGACGAGCAGTACTTC
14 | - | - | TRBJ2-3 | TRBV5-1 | CASSSGEGSDTQYF | TGCGCCAGCAGCTCAGGAGAGGGATCAGATACGCAGTATTTT
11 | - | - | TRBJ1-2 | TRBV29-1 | CSVTENYGYTF | TGCAGCGTTACAGAGAACTATGGCTACACCTTC
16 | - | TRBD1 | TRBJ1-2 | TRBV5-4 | CASSYTGTGTSNGYTF | TGTGCCAGCAGCTATACCGGGACAGGTACTAGCAATGGCTACACCTTC
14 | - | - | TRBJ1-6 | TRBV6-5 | CASSYYRDNSPLHF | TGTGCCAGCAGTTACTACAGGGATAATTCACCCCTCCACTTT
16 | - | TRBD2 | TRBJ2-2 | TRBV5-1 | CASSRTPSGGAQELFF | TGCGCCAGCAGCAGGACCCCTAGCGGGGGGGCTCAGGAGCTGTTTTTT
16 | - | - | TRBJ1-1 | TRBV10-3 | CAIRTRPAAENTEAFF | TGTGCCATCAGGACGAGGCCTGCAGCGGAGAACACTGAAGCTTTCTTT
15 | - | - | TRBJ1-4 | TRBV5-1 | CASSLVFSGNEKLFF | TGCGCCAGCAGCTTGGTTTTTTCGGGGAATGAAAAACTGTTTTTT
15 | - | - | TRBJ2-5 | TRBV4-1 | CASSQTGTFQETQYF | TGCGCCAGCAGCCAAACCGGGACCTTCCAAGAGACCCAGTACTTC
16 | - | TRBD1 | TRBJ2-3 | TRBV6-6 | CASSQKTGALTDTQYF | TGTGCCAGCAGTCAAAAGACAGGGGCCCTCACAGATACGCAGTATTTT
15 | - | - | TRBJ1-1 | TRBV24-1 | CANTQRGCENTEAFF | TGTGCCAACACCCAACGCGGGTGTGAGAACACTGAAGCTTTCTTT
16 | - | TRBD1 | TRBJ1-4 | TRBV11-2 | CASSTDRGWSNEKLFF | TGTGCCAGCAGCACGGACAGGGGTTGGAGTAATGAAAAACTGTTTTTT
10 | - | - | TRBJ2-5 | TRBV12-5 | CASAGKTQYF | TGTGCTAGTGCGGGGAAGACCCAGTACTTC
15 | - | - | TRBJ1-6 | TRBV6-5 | CASSYGTAVDSPLHF | TGTGCCAGCAGTTATGGGACGGCCGTGGATTCACCCCTCCACTTT
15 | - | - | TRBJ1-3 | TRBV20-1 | CSASDRAGAGNTIYF | TGCAGTGCTAGTGATCGGGCAGGGGCTGGAAACACCATATATTTT
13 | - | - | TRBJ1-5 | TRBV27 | CASSPGFNQPQHF | TGTGCCAGCAGTCCCGGTTTCAATCAGCCCCAGCATTTT
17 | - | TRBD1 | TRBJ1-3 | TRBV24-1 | CATSEFYPGQDGNTIYF | TGTGCCACCAGTGAATTCTACCCGGGACAGGATGGAAACACCATATATTTT
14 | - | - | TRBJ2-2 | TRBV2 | CASRGGANTGELFF | TGTGCCAGCAGAGGCGGGGCGAACACCGGGGAGCTGTTTTTT
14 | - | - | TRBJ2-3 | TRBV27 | CASSLSSDTDTQYF | TGTGCCAGCAGTTTATCGTCAGACACAGATACGCAGTATTTT
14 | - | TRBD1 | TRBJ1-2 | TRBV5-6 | CASSPGQGNYGYTF | TGTGCCAGCAGCCCAGGACAGGGAAACTATGGCTACACCTTC
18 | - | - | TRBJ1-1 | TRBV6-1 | CASSVAAYAGGRDTEAFF | TGTGCCAGCAGTGTAGCCGCGTACGCCGGGGGCCGGGACACTGAAGCTTTCTTT
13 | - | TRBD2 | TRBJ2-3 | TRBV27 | CASSLGGGLTQYF | TGTGCCAGCAGTTTGGGCGGGGGTCTTACGCAGTATTTT
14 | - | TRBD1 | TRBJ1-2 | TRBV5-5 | CASRTGPGSYGYTF | TGTGCCAGCAGGACAGGGCCCGGCTCTTATGGCTACACCTTC
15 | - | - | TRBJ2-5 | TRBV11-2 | CASSLGPGKGETQYF | TGTGCCAGCAGCTTAGGGCCAGGGAAGGGGGAGACCCAGTACTTC
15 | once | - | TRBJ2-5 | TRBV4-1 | CASSQDNGPAETQYF | TGCGCCAGCAGCCAAGATAATGGGCCCGCGGAGACCCAGTACTTC
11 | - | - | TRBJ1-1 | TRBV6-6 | CASSYDEQEVF | TGTGCCAGCAGTTACGATGAACAGGAGGTTTTT
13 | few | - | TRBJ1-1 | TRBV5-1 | CASSMDRNTEAFF | TGCGCCAGCAGCATGGACCGCAACACTGAAGCTTTCTTT
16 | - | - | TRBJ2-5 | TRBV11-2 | CASSLEEAPRRKTQYF | TGTGCCAGCAGCTTAGAGGAGGCCCCGCGACGCAAGACCCAGTACTTC
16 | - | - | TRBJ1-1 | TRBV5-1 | CASSSRGGAERAEAFF | TGCGCCAGCAGCTCAAGGGGCGGTGCAGAACGCGCTGAAGCTTTCTTT
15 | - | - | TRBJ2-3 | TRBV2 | CASNGGPSGTDTQYF | TGTGCCAGCAATGGGGGCCCGTCCGGCACAGATACGCAGTATTTT
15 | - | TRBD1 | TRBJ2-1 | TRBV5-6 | CASSLWTGSVSEQFF | TGTGCCAGCAGCTTATGGACAGGGTCAGTAAGTGAGCAGTTCTTC
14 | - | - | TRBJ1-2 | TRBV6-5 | CASSPTQAFYGYTF | TGTGCCAGCAGTCCGACGCAAGCTTTTTATGGCTACACCTTC
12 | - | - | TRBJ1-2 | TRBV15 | CATGRGSYGYTF | TGTGCCACCGGCCGAGGTAGCTATGGCTACACCTTC
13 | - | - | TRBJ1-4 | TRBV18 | CASSPPGAEKLFF | TGTGCCAGCTCACCACCGGGGGCAGAAAAACTGTTTTTT
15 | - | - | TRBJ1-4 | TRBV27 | CASRPTVATNEKLFF | TGTGCCAGCAGACCCACAGTTGCAACTAATGAAAAACTGTTTTTT
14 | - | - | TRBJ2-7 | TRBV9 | CASSARDTNYEQYF | TGTGCCAGCAGCGCCCGGGACACGAACTACGAGCAGTACTTC
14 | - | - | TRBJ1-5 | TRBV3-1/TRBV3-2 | CASSPGTGSQPQHF | TGTGCCAGCAGCCCGGGGACGGGGTCTCAGCCCCAGCATTTT
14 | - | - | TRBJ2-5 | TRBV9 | CASSPRTFQETQYF | TGTGCCAGCAGCCCCCGGACTTTCCAAGAGACCCAGTACTTC
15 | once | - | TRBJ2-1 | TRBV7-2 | CASSQVGGPSNEQFF | TGTGCCAGCAGCCAAGTTGGGGGGCCCTCCAATGAGCAGTTCTTC
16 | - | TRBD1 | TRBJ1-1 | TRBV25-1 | CASSELGQGAHTEAFF | TGTGCCAGCAGTGAACTAGGACAGGGGGCTCACACTGAAGCTTTCTTT
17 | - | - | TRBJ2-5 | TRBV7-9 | CASSLAWGGGFAETQYF | TGTGCCAGCAGCTTAGCTTGGGGAGGCGGTTTCGCTGAAACCCAGTACTTC
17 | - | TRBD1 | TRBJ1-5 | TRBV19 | CASSTRQGSYSNQPQHF | TGTGCCAGTAGTACCCGACAGGGGAGTTACAGCAATCAGCCCCAGCATTTT
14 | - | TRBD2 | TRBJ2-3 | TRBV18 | CASSLVREGDTQYF | TGTGCCAGCTCACTGGTCAGGGAGGGAGATACGCAGTATTTT
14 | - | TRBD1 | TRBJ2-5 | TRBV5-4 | CASSPGTGVETQYF | TGTGCCAGCAGCCCCGGGACAGGGGTGGAGACCCAGTACTTC
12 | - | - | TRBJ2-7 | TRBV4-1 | CASSQGGDEQYF | TGCGCCAGCAGCCAAGGAGGCGACGAGCAGTACTTC
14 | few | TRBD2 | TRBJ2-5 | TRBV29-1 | CSVTSGGAVETQYF | TGCAGCGTTACTAGCGGGGGGGCCGTGGAGACCCAGTACTTC
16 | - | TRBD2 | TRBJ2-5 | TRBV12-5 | CASGLRTSGGQETQYF | TGTGCTAGTGGTCTCAGGACTAGCGGGGGCCAAGAGACCCAGTACTTC